These 15 T cell receptor beta chains were all obtained from the same sample, sequenced in a study of cytomegalovirus exposure and HLA in healthy donors. 60 Vbeta and 13 Jbeta primers were used in PCR. The data were produced by immunoSEQ multiplex PCR, yet TCRdb's version contains in-frame clones alone and is incomplete. The repertoire holds around 140,000 clones, with more than 75% as singletons. The sample was PBMCs. These receptors were taken from a man aged 45-60 years in good health and CMV-seronegative.

This chain links TRBV5-4 with TRBJ1-1; D remains unclear. The germline gives CDR1 SGHNT, CDR2 YYREEE (reference sequence). The V end was cut by 0 bases, the J end by 4 bases, with 13 bases between. CDR3 size: 15 residues. DNA for the CDR3: TGTGCCAGCAGCTTGGGTGGGCTCGAAGGCACTGAAGCTTTCTTT. Protein product: CASSLGGLEGTEAFF.

Comments on this clone: The junction does not match germline at one end; this may be a read error. This chain joins TRBV9 and TRBJ2-7; 10 bases are shared with TRBD2. CDR3 length equals 15 residues. Germline loops: CDR1 SGDLS, CDR2 YYNGEE. The CDR3 sequence: CASSAEAGGPYGQYF. CDR3 bases: TGTGCCAGCAGCGCGGAAGCGGGAGGGCCCTACGGGCAGTACTTC.

The rearrangement joins TRBV6-5 to TRBJ1-6, with a weak D call TRBD1 (6 bases). Germline assignment: CDR1 MNHEY and CDR2 SVGAGI. Trimming shortened V by 6 bases and J by 9 bases, and 18 bases separated the two germline ends. The CDR3 spans 15 residues. The CDR3, as DNA: TGTGCCAGCAGCCGACGACAGGACCTACTTTCACCCCTCCACTTT. Amino acids: CASSRRQDLLSPLHF.

This rearrangement joins TRBV7-3 to TRBJ1-6; D is uncertain. From germline, CDR1 is SGHTA and CDR2 FQGTGA. The CDR3 is 14 residues long. The germline V and J ends were trimmed by 3 bases and 9 bases, with 12 bases remaining between them. The CDR3 region has the DNA TGTGCCAGCAGCTTCGGGGTCTCGGGTTCACCCCTCCACTTT. It encodes CASSFGVSGSPLHF.

DNA for the CDR3: TGTGCCAGTAGTATTGGACAGGGGGCGGATTACTATGGCTACACCTTC. It codes for CASSIGQGADYYGYTF. The J gene is TRBJ1-2, the V gene TRBV19; 11 bases map to TRBD1. The ends lost 3 bases at V and 3 bases at J; junction bases unmatched: 6. CDR3 size: 16 residues. Germline V CDR1 and CDR2: LNHDA, SQIVND (reference sequence).

This clone was seen more than once but under ten times. The sample has other DNA sequences that encode this CDR3 too. This chain joins TRBV9 and TRBJ1-1; D ambiguous. The CDR3 totals 13 residues. Germline V CDR1 and CDR2: SGDLS, YYNGEE. V dropped 2 bases and J dropped 1 base, with 6 bases sitting between them. The CDR3 sequence is CASSVTGNTEAFF. CDR3 in DNA: TGTGCCAGCAGCGTTACGGGGAACACTGAAGCTTTCTTT.

This clone was seen once. The chain employs TRBV5-1 and TRBJ1-1; D possibly corresponds to TRBD1 (5 bases). CDR1 SGHRS and CDR2 YFSETQ come from the germline V gene. This CDR3 contains 15 residues. V lost 4 bases and J 4 bases, leaving 17 bases between the germline ends. The CDR3 is CASSPGFLLGTEAFF. The CDR3 DNA is TGCGCCAGCAGCCCAGGGTTTCTCCTGGGCACTGAAGCTTTCTTT.

This chain uses TRBV7-3 with TRBJ2-2; 10 bases are shared with TRBD2. The CDR3 spans 15 residues. Trimming removed 3 bases from V and 6 bases from J; junction bases left unmatched: 4. Germline V gene sequence: CDR1 SGHTA, CDR2 FQGTGA. For the CDR3, the DNA is TGTGCCAGCAGCTTTTCTAGCGGGAGCTCCGGGGAGCTGTTTTTT. Translating gives CASSFSSGSSGELFF.

The chain uses TRBV9 and TRBJ2-3; 12 bases are shared with TRBD2. Trimming took 3 bases from V and 4 from J; bases not matched to a gene: 6. Germline lookup yields CDR1 SGDLS and CDR2 YYNGEE. CDR3 size: 16 residues. The chain's CDR3 is CASSALAGGPADTQYF. In nucleotides, the CDR3 is TGTGCCAGCAGCGCCCTAGCGGGGGGGCCGGCAGATACGCAGTATTTT.

The rearrangement uses TRBV28 and TRBJ2-7; 9 positions match TRBD1. CDR1 and CDR2 from the germline V gene are MDHEN and SYDVKM. The V segment lost 5 bases and the J segment 2 bases; nucleotides outside the gene matches: 4. This CDR3 has 14 residues. In nucleotides, the CDR3 is TGTGCCAGCAGTCCGGGACAGGGTCCCTACGAGCAGTACTTC. The encoded protein is CASSPGQGPYEQYF.

CDR3 coding DNA: TGTGCCAGCAGCCTGGGACTAGCCTTTAAAAACATTCAGTACTTC. Protein sequence: CASSLGLAFKNIQYF. The rearrangement uses TRBV28 and TRBJ2-4, with 9 bases fitting TRBD2. Per the germline V gene, CDR1 is MDHEN and CDR2 is SYDVKM. Germline trimming cut 6 bases from V and 4 bases from J; bases unmatched to any gene: 7. The length of the CDR3 is 15 residues.

The chain carries TRBV13 and TRBJ1-1; TRBD1 agrees at 7 bases. Trimming cost V 4 bases and J 11 bases; bases outside gene matches: 16. The CDR3 spans 15 residues. Germline V lookup: CDR1 PRHDT, CDR2 FYEKMQ (reference sequence). CDR3 nucleotides: TGTGCCAGCAGCTCTACCCATCACAGGGGAGGAGATGCTTTCTTT. It translates to CASSSTHHRGGDAFF.

This clone came up a few times. The V call is TRBV6-1, the J call TRBJ1-1, with TRBD1 identical over 9 bases. The germline gives CDR1 MNHNS, CDR2 SASEGT. CDR3 length: 12 amino acids. Trimming cost V 8 bases and J 7 bases; bases outside gene matches: 5. As DNA, the CDR3 is TGTGCCAGCGTCGACAGGGGGTTTGAAGCTTTCTTT. It yields the protein CASVDRGFEAFF.

This clone was seen just once. The rearrangement links TRBV28 to TRBJ1-5, with 10 bases fitting TRBD1. The germline CDR1 and CDR2 sequences are MDHEN and SYDVKM. V shed 6 bases and J 6 bases; nucleotides not matched to a gene: 5. This CDR3 region has 14 residues. CDR3 DNA sequence: TGTGCCAGCAGATCGACAGGGGGCAGTCAGCCCCAGCATTTT. It yields the protein CASRSTGGSQPQHF.

J is TRBJ1-6 and V is TRBV30; D is uncertain. CDR1 and CDR2 from the germline V gene are GTSNPN and SVGIG (reference sequence). This CDR3 comprises 15 residues. Trimming removed 4 bases at V and 4 bases at J, with 14 bases between. This CDR3 reads CAWTAGQRYNSPLHF. CDR3 sequence (DNA): TGTGCCTGGACGGCGGGCCAGAGGTATAATTCACCCCTCCACTTT. Full variable domain (missing parts from reference TRBV30 and TRBJ1-6): SQTIHQWPATLVQPVGSPLSLECTVEGTSNPNLYWYRQAAGRGLQLLFYSVGIGQISSEVPQNLSASRPQDRQFILSSKKLLLSDSGFYLCAWTAGQRYNSPLHFGNGTRLTVT.